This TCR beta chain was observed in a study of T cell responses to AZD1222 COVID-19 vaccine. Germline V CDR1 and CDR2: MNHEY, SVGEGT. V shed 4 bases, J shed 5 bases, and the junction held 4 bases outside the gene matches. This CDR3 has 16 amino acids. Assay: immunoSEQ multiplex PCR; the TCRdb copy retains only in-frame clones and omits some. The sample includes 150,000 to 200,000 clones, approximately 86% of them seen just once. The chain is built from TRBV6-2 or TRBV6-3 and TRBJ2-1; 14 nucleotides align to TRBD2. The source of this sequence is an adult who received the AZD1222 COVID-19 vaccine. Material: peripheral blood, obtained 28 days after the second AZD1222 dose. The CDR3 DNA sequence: TGTGCCAGCAGTTCCGGACTAGCGGGGGGACACAATGAGCAGTTCTTC. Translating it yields CASSSGLAGGHNEQFF.